This is a list of T cell receptor beta chains from one sample in a study of neurological immune-mediated disorders. TCRdb passed the 5' RACE reads through MiXCR, listing each CDR3 protein once. The data contain tens of thousands of distinct CDR3 sequences, 2.6% of them singletons. Input material: PBMCs. The receptors shown here come from a woman aged 25 to 39 with multiple sclerosis. CDR3s include the opening cysteine and the closing phenylalanine or tryptophan. A D gene is named only where the DNA matches it firmly. Clone size appears in some rows only: once, few, many, or a class for an expanded clone.

J gene: TRBJ1-2
clone size: many
D gene: TRBD1
V gene: TRBV7-2
CDR3 DNA: TGTGCCAGCAGCTCCCAGGGGGTCCCCACCTTC
CDR3 protein: CASSSQGVPTF

J gene: TRBJ1-4
clone size: many
D gene: TRBD1
V gene: TRBV4-3
CDR3 DNA: TGCGCCAGCAGCCAAGGTTACAGGGGATCCTTTGAAAAACTGTTTTTT
CDR3 protein: CASSQGYRGSFEKLFF

J gene: TRBJ2-7
clone size: many
D gene: TRBD2
V gene: TRBV5-1
CDR3 DNA: TGCGCCAGCAGCCCCGGGGGGGCCAACTCCTACGAGCAGTACTTC
CDR3 protein: CASSPGGANSYEQYF

J gene: TRBJ2-4
clone size: many
D gene: TRBD1
V gene: TRBV28
CDR3 DNA: TGTGCCAGCAGTTTGGGGCAGGGGGCTAACATTCAGTACTTC
CDR3 protein: CASSLGQGANIQYF

J gene: TRBJ2-7
clone size: many
D gene: NA
V gene: TRBV29-1
CDR3 DNA: TGCAGCGCTTCCGGGACACCTCTTGGTGAGCAGTACTTC
CDR3 protein: CSASGTPLGEQYF

J gene: TRBJ1-4
clone size: many
D gene: NA
V gene: TRBV7-6
CDR3 DNA: TGTGCCAGCAGCCCGGGGAAGACCTATGAAAAACTGTTTTTT
CDR3 protein: CASSPGKTYEKLFF

J gene: TRBJ1-1
clone size: few
D gene: NA
V gene: TRBV19
CDR3 DNA: TGTGCCAGTAACTGGGGTCAGAACACTGAAGCTTTCTTT
CDR3 protein: CASNWGQNTEAFF

J gene: TRBJ2-3
clone size: many
D gene: TRBD2
V gene: TRBV7-2
CDR3 DNA: TGTGCCAGCAGCTTAAGAGCGGGAGTCCCAGATACGCAGTATTTT
CDR3 protein: CASSLRAGVPDTQYF

J gene: TRBJ2-1
clone size: many
D gene: NA
V gene: TRBV5-1
CDR3 DNA: TGCGCCAGCAGCTTGGAGGGATTCGGGAGAAGTGAGCAGTTCTTC
CDR3 protein: CASSLEGFGRSEQFF

J gene: TRBJ2-1
clone size: many
D gene: TRBD2
V gene: TRBV29-1
CDR3 DNA: TGCAGCGTGGGGGGACTAGCGGTTGGCAATGAGCAGTTCTTC
CDR3 protein: CSVGGLAVGNEQFF

J gene: TRBJ2-5
clone size: NA
D gene: NA
V gene: TRBV4-1
CDR3 DNA: TGCGCCAGCAGCCAAGTAGGGATAGCGGAAGAGACCCAGTACTTC
CDR3 protein: CASSQVGIAEETQYF

J gene: TRBJ2-7
clone size: many
D gene: NA
V gene: TRBV20-1
CDR3 DNA: TGCAGTGCTACCCCCCAAACCCATCCCTACGAGCAGTACTTC
CDR3 protein: CSATPQTHPYEQYF

J gene: TRBJ2-7
clone size: many
D gene: NA
V gene: TRBV6-6
CDR3 DNA: TGTGCCAGCAGTTACTCGATTCTGCGGGCTAACGAGCAGTACTTC
CDR3 protein: CASSYSILRANEQYF

J gene: TRBJ1-4
clone size: many
D gene: TRBD1
V gene: TRBV20-1
CDR3 DNA: TGCAGTGCTAAAGACAGGGATTCAGATGAAAAACTGTTTTTT
CDR3 protein: CSAKDRDSDEKLFF